These 18 T cell receptor beta chains share one sample of origin, sequenced in a study of regulatory T cells in long-lasting Graves disease. Both iRepertoire HTBI primers and Arm-PCR of CDR3 regions were used to build the TCR beta libraries. Each CDR3 protein gets one entry after TCRdb re-called the multiplex PCR reads with MiXCR. The profile shows around 420,000 distinct CDR3 sequences, 15% of them singletons. Indicated time point: newly diagnosed GD, antithyroid drugs for less than 3 months. The TCR library was made from RNA that had been extracted from PBMCs in TRIzol. These same records also appear under a second study, on T cells in Graves' hyperthyroidism and ophthalmopathy.

The material was peripheral blood mononuclear cells (PBMCs), obtained at new diagnosis, from a patient treated with antithyroid drugs. The receptors shown here come from a woman between 40 and 55 years old with Graves disease.

At least ten counts were recorded for this clonotype. Germline and junction disagree at one end, which may indicate a read error. The chain employs TRBV27 and TRBJ2-7, with 9 bases lining up with TRBD1. The germline V gene encodes CDR1 MNHEY and CDR2 SMNVEV (reference sequence). The CDR3 spans 14 residues. The CDR3 coding sequence is TGTGCCAGCAGTATAATGACAGGGGGAGACGAGCAGCACTTC. The encoded protein is CASSIMTGGDEQHF.

This clonotype was counted many times. The chain links TRBV28 to TRBJ1-5; 8 bases line up with TRBD1. The J segment lost 4 bases and the V segment lost 7 bases, leaving 3 bases of the junction unmatched. This CDR3 is built from 13 residues. CDR1 is MDHEN and CDR2 is SYDVKM in the germline V gene. The CDR3 DNA reads as TGTGCCAGCACAAGGACAGGGAATCAGCCCCAGCATTTT. It specifies CASTRTGNQPQHF.

The CDR3 loop reads CSASSGTGEDTQYF. The CDR3 DNA sequence: TGCAGTGCTTCCTCCGGGACAGGGGAAGATACGCAGTATTTT. The rearrangement joins TRBV20-1 to TRBJ2-3; 10 nucleotides agree with TRBD1. The CDR3 is 14 amino acids. Looked up from germline, CDR1 is DFQATT and CDR2 is SNEGSKA (reference sequence). V shed 5 bases and J 5 bases; nucleotides not matched to a gene: 7.

This clonotype was recorded at least ten times. The V gene is TRBV24-1, the J gene TRBJ2-1; 11 bases fit TRBD2. CDR3 length: 16 residues. V lost 3 bases to trimming and J lost 9 bases; unmatched junction nucleotides: 9. Germline CDR1 and CDR2: KGHDR and SFDVKD. CDR3 DNA sequence: TGTGCCACCAGTGATCCGACTAGCGGGAAGAGAGGTGAGCAGTTCTTC. Translated: CATSDPTSGKRGEQFF.

This clonotype was detected ten times or more. The gene calls are TRBV7-3 and TRBJ1-6; 9 nucleotides match TRBD1. The CDR3 runs 15 residues. Germline CDR1 SGHTA, CDR2 FQGTGA. The V and J ends lost 2 bases and 7 bases, in that order; junction bases with no gene match: 3. CDR3 in DNA: TGTGCCAGCAGCTTAGTCGGACAGGGGAATTCACCCCTCCACTTT. It translates to CASSLVGQGNSPLHF.

The chain couples TRBV10-3 to TRBJ1-1; TRBD1 matches at 7 bases. The CDR3 is made up of 16 amino acids. V lost 2 bases, J lost 1 base, and 7 bases stayed unmatched. CDR1 is ENHRY, CDR2 SYGVKD, per germline. CDR3 residues: CAISEPPTGSNTEAFF. CDR3 bases: TGTGCCATCAGTGAGCCCCCGACAGGGTCGAACACTGAAGCTTTCTTT.

This clonotype has a count of ten or more. The chain combines TRBV20-1 with TRBJ2-7; D ambiguous. V was pared by 0 bases and J by 2 bases, with 11 bases between. The CDR3 length is 14 residues. Germline-derived CDR1 and CDR2 are DFQATT and SNEGSKA (reference sequence). In DNA, the CDR3 is TGCAGTGCTAGAGATGTGCTCCTGCCCTACGAGCAGTACTTC. It specifies CSARDVLLPYEQYF.

This clonotype turned up a few times. The rearrangement uses TRBV14 and TRBJ2-7, with 9 nucleotides matching TRBD1. Per the germline V gene, CDR1 is SGHDN and CDR2 is FVKESK. After removal of 9 bases from V and 7 bases from J, the junction contained 13 bases not matched to a gene. The CDR3 consists of 14 residues. Here the CDR3 reads CASSGGTGWSEQYF. As DNA, the CDR3 is TGTGCCAGTTCCGGCGGGACAGGGTGGTCTGAGCAGTACTTC.

In this sample, this clonotype turned up many times. The chain employs TRBV7-8 and TRBJ2-1; 12 bases are shared with TRBD2. Germline CDR1 is SGHVS and CDR2 is FQNEAQ. This CDR3 region has 15 residues. The V gene end was trimmed by 3 bases and the J gene end by 7 bases; junction bases not matched to a gene: 4. CDR3 DNA: TGTGCCAGCAGCTTCCTAGCGGGAGGGCAAAATGAGCAGTTCTTC. Its translation: CASSFLAGGQNEQFF.

In its sample, this clonotype was seen many times. The gene calls are TRBV18 and TRBJ2-1; TRBD2 might be the D (6 bases). Germline CDR1 reads KGHSH; CDR2 reads LQKENI. The CDR3 loop spans 15 amino acids. Between the trimmed V and J ends, which lost 2 bases and 5 bases, there was a span of 13 bases. The CDR3 sequence is CASSPGRDYHNEQFF. The CDR3, as DNA: TGTGCCAGCTCACCAGGGCGGGATTACCACAATGAGCAGTTCTTC.

The CDR3 sequence is CAISETGTGAHDEQYF. In DNA, the CDR3 is TGTGCCATCAGTGAGACCGGGACAGGGGCGCACGATGAGCAGTACTTC. The V gene is TRBV10-3, the J gene TRBJ2-7, with 10 bases identical to TRBD1. After removal of 2 bases from V and 7 bases from J, the junction contained 11 bases not matched to a gene. Germline values: CDR1 ENHRY, CDR2 SYGVKD. The CDR3 contains 16 residues.

This clonotype was found once. This may come from a read error, since a much larger clone is one base off. The chain employs TRBV30 and TRBJ2-2; possibly TRBD1 for D (6 bases). Germline CDR1 is GTSNPN and CDR2 is SVGIG (reference sequence). The germline V and J ends were trimmed by 7 bases and 4 bases, with 16 bases remaining between them. The length of the CDR3 is 14 residues. This chain's CDR3 is CASRKEGGTGELFF. DNA of the CDR3: TGTGCCTCGCGGAAGGAAGGGGGCACCGGGGAGCTGTTTTTT.

The sample holds one count of this clonotype. The chain has TRBV6-2 or TRBV6-3 and TRBJ2-7; 11 positions agree with TRBD2. The germline CDR1 and CDR2 sequences are MNHEY and SVGEGT. The J segment lost 3 bases and the V segment lost 5 bases, leaving 12 bases of the junction unmatched. The CDR3 length is 17 residues. The CDR3 sequence: CASSNRFGTSGYYEQYF. CDR3 DNA: TGTGCCAGCAGTAACCGATTCGGGACTAGCGGTTACTACGAGCAGTACTTC.

Many counts were recorded for this clonotype. This chain links TRBV12-3 or TRBV12-4 with TRBJ2-1, with TRBD1 matching 9 bases. The trim removed 3 bases at V and 9 bases at J, leaving 3 bases unmatched. This CDR3 region has 13 residues. CDR3 residues: CASSFGTGLEQFF. The DNA of the CDR3 is TGTGCCAGCAGTTTCGGGACAGGGCTTGAGCAGTTCTTC.

This clonotype was detected only a few times. V gene TRBV28 combines with J gene TRBJ2-4, with a weak D call TRBD2 (6 bases). The V end was cut by 8 bases, the J end by 6 bases, with 11 bases between. The germline V gene encodes CDR1 MDHEN and CDR2 SYDVKM. The CDR3 extends over 12 amino acids. CDR3 protein: CASASDRNIQYF. CDR3 nucleotides: TGTGCCAGCGCTAGCGACAGAAACATTCAGTACTTC.

This clonotype turned up a few times. The genes are TRBV20-1 and TRBJ1-2; D might be TRBD1 (6 bases). The CDR3 is made up of 14 amino acids. Trimming took off 5 bases at V and 8 bases at J, with 21 bases between the two ends. From germline, CDR1 is DFQATT and CDR2 SNEGSKA (reference sequence). DNA for the CDR3: TGCAGTGCTCCGGAAGGACAGAGCTGGGGGGGCTACACCTTC. Its translation is CSAPEGQSWGGYTF.

In regard to this clonotype: A much larger clone sits a single nucleotide away, making a read error possible. The V and J genes are TRBV30 and TRBJ1-1, with D uncertain. Trimming stripped 4 bases from V and 6 bases from J, with 21 bases between. The CDR3 is 15 residues long. In germline, CDR1 is GTSNPN, CDR2 SVGIG (reference sequence). CDR3 nucleotides: TGTGCCTGGACCCCTAGGTTCGTCTGGAGGGCTGAAGCTTTCTTT. Translating gives CAWTPRFVWRAEAFF.

This sequence joins TRBV6-9 and TRBJ2-2, with TRBD2 as a possible D gene (6 bases). Germline V gene sequence: CDR1 MNHGY, CDR2 SVAAGI. The V and J ends lost 3 bases and 4 bases respectively, with 12 bases between them. CDR3 length: 15 residues. As DNA, the CDR3 is TGTGCCAGCAGTTACGAGCGGGCTGGCACCGGGGAGCTGTTTTTT. This codes for CASSYERAGTGELFF.